This T cell receptor beta chain was sequenced during a study of T-cell memory formation after mild COVID-19. General observations from the study: CD4+ contracting clones were mainly CM and EM; CD8+ ones, EMRA. While clones contracting from day 15 to 85 were balanced between CD4 and CD8, later expanders leaned CD4+. Pre-infection memory already had some responding clones, implying cross-reactive memory joined.

V was pared by 4 bases and J by 10 bases, with 10 bases of the junction left unmatched. This CDR3 has 15 residues. CDR1 and CDR2 (germline): DFQATT, SNEGSKA (reference sequence). This clonotype appeared a single time. Its specificity is not known. 5'RACE with constant-segment primers built TCRalpha and TCRbeta cDNA libraries with UMIs. TCRdb redid the calling of the 5' RACE reads with MiXCR, one entry per CDR3 protein. The table shows a few hundred thousand distinct CDR3 sequences, with around 24% occurring only once. The sample comprised PBMCs or a T cell subset sorted from them (not recorded which). V and J are TRBV20-1 and TRBJ2-1; 13 positions match TRBD2. This clonotype was obtained from an adult woman who had mild COVID-19 (a few samples of this study predate the infection). Cell type and time point are not known. CDR3 region: CSATSTSGGLEEQFF. CDR3 coding DNA: TGCAGTGCTACTTCGACTAGCGGGGGGTTAGAGGAGCAGTTCTTC.